This passage covers 7 T cell receptor beta chains from one sample sequenced in a study of blood T cells in healthy people across ages. A second about 7 to 12 cycle PCR used barcoded and J-beta primers. TCRdb reprocessed the 5' RACE reads with MiXCR, giving one entry per CDR3 protein. The sample contains about a million distinct CDR3 sequences, roughly 47% of which appear only once. Sequencing input: blood. These receptors all stem from a woman between 55 and 75 years old in good health.

The chain carries TRBV27 and TRBJ2-7; 11 bases are shared with TRBD1. CDR1 is MNHEY, CDR2 SMNVEV, per germline (reference sequence). V was clipped by 6 bases and J by 3 bases; unmatched bases: 7. CDR3 length: 15 amino acids. The CDR3 spells CASRSPGTGGYEQYF. For the CDR3, the DNA is TGTGCCAGCAGATCCCCCGGGACAGGGGGCTACGAGCAGTACTTC.

V is TRBV4-3 and J is TRBJ2-1; TRBD2 aligns across 12 bases. The CDR3 sequence is 15 residues long. The junction had 7 bases not matched to a gene; V was cut back by 2 bases and J by 11 bases. Germline-derived CDR1 and CDR2 are LGHNA and YSLEER. This chain's CDR3 is CASSQRLAGEKKQFF. The DNA for the CDR3 is TGCGCCAGCAGCCAAAGACTAGCGGGAGAAAAAAAGCAGTTCTTC.

Comments on this clonotype: The junction shows a germline mismatch at one end, possibly a read error. The chain is built from TRBV12-3 or TRBV12-4 and TRBJ2-7; D is perhaps TRBD1 (5 bases). The CDR3 is 14 amino acids. CDR3 coding DNA: TGTGTCAGCAGTTTAGGCAGGGTTGACTACGAGCAGTACTTC. Protein: CVSSLGRVDYEQYF.

With respect to this clonotype: Germline and junction disagree at one end, which may indicate a read error. The DNA of the CDR3 is TGTGCCAGCAGTGACAGAGTGAGAGCCTCTGGGGCCAACGTCCTGACTTTT. This encodes CASSDRVRASGANVLTF. The chain couples TRBV25-1 to TRBJ2-6, with TRBD1 as a possible D gene (5 bases). Germline CDR1 and CDR2: MGHDK and SYGVNS. This CDR3 has 17 amino acids.

This chain links TRBV12-3 or TRBV12-4 with TRBJ2-3, with D perhaps matching TRBD1 (5 bases). V shed 6 bases and J shed 2 bases, with 12 bases lying between them. This CDR3 contains 14 residues. CDR3 residues: CASSRAYPTDTQYF. The CDR3 coding sequence is TGTGCCAGCAGCAGGGCGTATCCCACAGATACGCAGTATTTT.

The chain combines TRBV28 with TRBJ2-7, with a tentative D call TRBD1 (6 bases). CDR1 is MDHEN and CDR2 is SYDVKM in the germline V gene. V lost 2 bases and J 3 bases, leaving 11 bases between the germline ends. The CDR3 contains 14 residues. CDR3 residues: CASSLRPGHYEQYF. DNA of the CDR3: TGTGCCAGCAGTTTAAGGCCGGGACACTACGAGCAGTACTTC. Full variable domain (rest looked up from reference TRBV28 and TRBJ2-7): DVKVTQSSRYLVKRTGEKVFLECVQDMDHENMFWYRQDPGLGLRLIYFSYDVKMKEKGDIPEGYSVSREKKERFSLILESASTNQTSMYLCASSLRPGHYEQYFGPGTRLTVT.

This clonotype was detected once. A much larger clonotype is one base distant, so this may be a read error. The chain employs TRBV4-3 and TRBJ2-7, with D possibly being TRBD1 (6 bases). The ends were cut back, 8 bases at V and 2 bases at J, with 13 bases in the middle. The V gene's germline CDR1 is LGHNA and CDR2 YSLEER. This CDR3 is built from 13 residues. CDR3 nucleotides: TGCGCCAGCGGCCCGGACAGACCCTACGAGCAGTACTTC. Translation gives CASGPDRPYEQYF.